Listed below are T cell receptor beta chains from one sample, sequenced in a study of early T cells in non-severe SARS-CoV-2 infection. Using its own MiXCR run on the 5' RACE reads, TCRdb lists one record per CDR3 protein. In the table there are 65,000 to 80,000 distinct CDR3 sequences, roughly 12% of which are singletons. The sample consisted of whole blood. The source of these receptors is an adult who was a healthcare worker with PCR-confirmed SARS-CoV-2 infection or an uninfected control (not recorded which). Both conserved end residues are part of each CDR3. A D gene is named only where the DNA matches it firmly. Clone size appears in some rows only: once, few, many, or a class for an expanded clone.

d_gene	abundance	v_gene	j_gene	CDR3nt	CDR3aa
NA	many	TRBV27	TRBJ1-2	TGTGCCAGCAGTTTGATGGCCAGCACTAACTATGGCTACACCTTC	CASSLMASTNYGYTF
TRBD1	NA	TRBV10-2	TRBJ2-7	TGCGCCAGCAGTGAGCCATGGACAGGCGACTCCTACGAGCAGTACTTC	CASSEPWTGDSYEQYF
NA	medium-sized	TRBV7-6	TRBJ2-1	TGTGCCAGCAGCTTTGTTGGGGGTTTACTTTACAATGAGCAGTTCTTC	CASSFVGGLLYNEQFF
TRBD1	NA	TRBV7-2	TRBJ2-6	TGTGCCAGCAGCTTAGCGGCTACTGGTACACAGGGGATCCCTGGGGCCAACGTCCTGACTTTC	CASSLAATGTQGIPGANVLTF
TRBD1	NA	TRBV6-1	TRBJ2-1	TGTGCCAGTCCCCCTCCGGGACAGGCTAACAATGAGCAGTTCTTC	CASPPPGQANNEQFF
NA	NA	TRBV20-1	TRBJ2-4	TGCAGTGCTGGAAAAACAGGGCGTGGAAACATTCAGTACTTC	CSAGKTGRGNIQYF
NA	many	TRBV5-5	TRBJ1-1	TGTGCCAGCAGCCTACGACAGGCGGTCGGTCTGAACACTGAAGCTTTCTTT	CASSLRQAVGLNTEAFF
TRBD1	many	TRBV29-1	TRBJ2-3	TGCAGCGTAAGACAGGGGGCAGATACGCAGTATTTT	CSVRQGADTQYF
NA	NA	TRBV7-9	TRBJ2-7	TGTGCCAGCAGCCCCCCCGGACGATTGGGTGAGCAGTACTTC	CASSPPGRLGEQYF
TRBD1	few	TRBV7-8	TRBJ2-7	TGTGCCAGCAGCTTAGGAGACAGGGGCTACGAGCAGTACTTC	CASSLGDRGYEQYF
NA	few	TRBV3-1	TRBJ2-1	TGTGCCAGCAGCCAAGCGGTTGCCAATGAGCAGTTCTTC	CASSQAVANEQFF
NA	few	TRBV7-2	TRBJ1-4	TGTGCCAGCAGCTTATGGGGGACTAATGAAAAACTGTTTTTT	CASSLWGTNEKLFF
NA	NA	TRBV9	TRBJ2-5	TGTGCCAGCTCCAGGGAACAAGAGACCCAGTACTTC	CASSREQETQYF
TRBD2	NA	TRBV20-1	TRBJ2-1	TGCAGTGCTACGGGACTAGCGAGTGGCCATGAGCAGTTCTTC	CSATGLASGHEQFF
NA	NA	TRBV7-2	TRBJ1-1	TGTGCCAGCAGCTCACAGGGCATGAACACTGAAGTTTTCTTT	CASSSQGMNTEVFF
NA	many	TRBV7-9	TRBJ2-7	TGTGCCAGCAGCTTAGCATATGGGGATAAGGGCTACGAGCAGTACTTC	CASSLAYGDKGYEQYF
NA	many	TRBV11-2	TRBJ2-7	TGTGCCAGCAGCTTACAACGGACCTACTACGAGCAGTACTTC	CASSLQRTYYEQYF
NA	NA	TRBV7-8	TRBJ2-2	TGTGCCAGCAGCTACACCGGGGGCGGGGAGCTGTTTTTT	CASSYTGGGELFF
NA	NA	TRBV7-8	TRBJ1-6	TGTGCCAGCAGCTCCAGCAACGACGATAATTCACCCCTCCACTTT	CASSSSNDDNSPLHF
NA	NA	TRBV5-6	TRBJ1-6	TGTGCCAGCAGCTTGGAAGGGGGAATGAGGAACTCACCCCTCCACTTT	CASSLEGGMRNSPLHF